The 15 T cell receptor beta chains reported below all come from one sample, sequenced in a study of T-cell memory formation after mild COVID-19. TCRdb ran MiXCR on the 5' RACE reads and lists one entry per CDR3 protein. The table has tens of thousands of distinct CDR3 sequences, approximately 9.1% seen once. Sequenced sample: PBMCs or a T cell subset sorted from them (not recorded which). The receptors here all came from an adult woman who had mild COVID-19 (a few samples of this study predate the infection). Cell type and time point are not known.

CDR3 sequence: CASSLDSSRNTIYF. Written as DNA, the CDR3 is TGTGCCAGCAGCTTAGATTCCTCCCGGAACACCATATATTTT. This chain links TRBV7-2 with TRBJ1-3; no reliable D call. Germline V gene lookup returns CDR1 SGHTA and CDR2 FQGNSA. This CDR3 contains 14 residues. Trimming took 1 base from V and 7 from J, leaving 11 bases between them.

This clonotype was detected many times. This chain links TRBV15 with TRBJ2-1; 12 bases map to TRBD2. Germline V gene data show CDR1 as LNHNV and CDR2 as YYDKDF (reference sequence). Trimming took 7 bases from V and 3 from J; bases not matched to a gene: 10. The CDR3 has 17 residues. In DNA form, the CDR3 reads TGTGCCACCATCGACCCTAGCGGGGGGGCGGTCTACAATGAGCAGTTCTTC. This encodes CATIDPSGGAVYNEQFF.

The chain uses TRBV5-6 and TRBJ1-2; 9 nucleotides align to TRBD1. The CDR3 runs 15 residues. CDR1 is SGHDT and CDR2 is YYEEEE in the germline V gene. V shed 4 bases and J 5 bases; nucleotides not matched to a gene: 9. The CDR3 is CASSVYRGPRYGYTF. The DNA of the CDR3 is TGTGCCAGCAGCGTCTACAGGGGGCCGCGGTATGGCTACACCTTC.

This clonotype was observed a few times. This rearrangement joins TRBV12-3 or TRBV12-4 to TRBJ2-2, with D possibly matching TRBD2 (6 bases). Trimming took off 1 base at V and 4 bases at J, with 10 bases between the two ends. CDR3 length: 15 amino acids. In nucleotides, the CDR3 is TGTGCCAGCAGTTTAGTGGGACTTACCACCGGGGAGCTGTTTTTT. Translating gives CASSLVGLTTGELFF.

This chain connects TRBV6-5 to TRBJ2-7; tentatively, D is TRBD1 or TRBD2 (5 bases each). Germline CDR1 is MNHEY and CDR2 is SVGAGI. The CDR3 consists of 13 residues. Trimming took 10 bases from V and 6 from J, leaving 19 bases between them. CDR3 region: CATSRDGLGEQYV. The CDR3 DNA is TGTGCCACTAGCCGGGACGGATTGGGCGAGCAGTACGTC.

This clonotype has a count of ten or more. This chain joins TRBV5-6 and TRBJ2-1, with 7 bases aligning to TRBD2. Germline V CDR1 and CDR2: SGHDT, YYEEEE. V shed 2 bases and J 5 bases; nucleotides not matched to a gene: 10. The CDR3 is 16 amino acids. As DNA, the CDR3 is TGTGCCAGCAGCTTTAAGGGCGGGGGTTCCAACAATGAGCAGTTCTTC. Its protein product is CASSFKGGGSNNEQFF.

At least ten counts were recorded for this clonotype. The rearrangement links TRBV14 to TRBJ2-1; D gene unclear. The CDR3 contains 13 residues. The V end lost 7 bases, the J end lost 5 bases, and 12 bases lay between the germline ends. CDR1 and CDR2 from the germline V gene are SGHDN and FVKESK. The CDR3, as DNA: TGTGCCAGCAAGGACCTAGTGGACAATGAGCAGTTCTTC. It codes for CASKDLVDNEQFF.

The sample holds many counts of this clonotype. The chain recombines TRBV7-2 with TRBJ2-3, with TRBD2 identical over 10 bases. With V trimmed by 5 bases and J by 0 bases, 11 bases remained unmatched. Germline V gene lookup returns CDR1 SGHTA and CDR2 FQGNSA. The CDR3 is made up of 18 amino acids. The CDR3, as DNA: TGTGCCAGCAGCCTGGCGGCTAGCGGGGGACTCAGCACAGATACGCAGTATTTT. Residues: CASSLAASGGLSTDTQYF.

V and J are TRBV19 and TRBJ1-2; the D is unclear. Germline values: CDR1 LNHDA, CDR2 SQIVND (reference sequence). CDR3 length: 13 amino acids. V was shortened by 4 bases and J by 5 bases, with 11 bases between the two germline ends. The CDR3 DNA reads as TGTGCCAGTAGTAGGAAAGGACGGTATGGCTACACCTTC. Translating gives CASSRKGRYGYTF.

This chain connects TRBV6-5 to TRBJ2-5; TRBD1 agrees at 8 bases. CDR1 is MNHEY and CDR2 is SVGAGI in the germline V gene. The CDR3 is 15 residues long. The ends lost 8 bases at V and 8 bases at J; junction bases unmatched: 16. The CDR3 DNA sequence: TGTGCCAGCCTACCGGTTCATACAGGGGGAGGAACCCAGTACTTC. It encodes CASLPVHTGGGTQYF.

This clonotype came up a few times. The chain has TRBV19 and TRBJ1-1; 9 bases are shared with TRBD1. J gave up 4 bases and V 7 bases, and 7 bases lay outside the gene matches. The CDR3 length is 14 residues. Looked up from germline, CDR1 is LNHDA and CDR2 is SQIVND (reference sequence). CDR3 in DNA: TGTGCCAGTACCATATTACAGGGGGCCACTGAAGCTTTCTTT. Protein product: CASTILQGATEAFF.

The chain recombines TRBV2 with TRBJ1-1; no firm D call. V was clipped by 10 bases and J by 3 bases, with 6 bases between them. The CDR3 is 10 residues long. Per germline, CDR1 SNHLY and CDR2 FYNNEI. The CDR3 coding sequence is TGTGCCACCCTATACACTGAAGCTTTCTTT. Encoded protein: CATLYTEAFF.

The rearrangement uses TRBV5-1 and TRBJ1-2; D perhaps matches TRBD1 (5 bases). Germline V lookup: CDR1 SGHRS, CDR2 YFSETQ. The CDR3 is 14 residues long. Trimming removed 7 bases at V and 0 bases at J, with 13 bases between. CDR3 coding DNA: TGCGCCAGCGCGAGGGACGGAGCTAACTATGGCTACACCTTC. Protein: CASARDGANYGYTF.

This chain uses TRBV3-1 with TRBJ1-6; the D is unclear. V dropped 4 bases and J dropped 7 bases, with 5 bases sitting between them. From germline, CDR1 is LGHDT and CDR2 YNNKEL (reference sequence). This CDR3 is 12 amino acids long. CDR3 DNA sequence: TGTGCCAGCAGCCGATCCAATTCACCCCTCCACTTT. Translation gives CASSRSNSPLHF.

The V and J genes are TRBV20-1 and TRBJ1-1; 9 nucleotides align to TRBD1. Per germline, CDR1 DFQATT and CDR2 SNEGSKA (reference sequence). V was clipped by 5 bases and J by 3 bases; unmatched bases: 22. The CDR3 is 19 amino acids. The CDR3 coding sequence is TGCAGTGCTCATCCCGATCCGAAGACAGGGGGGATAAGGGACACTGAAGCTTTCTTT. Translating it yields CSAHPDPKTGGIRDTEAFF.